Listed here are 27 T cell receptor beta chains from one sample, sequenced in a study of control samples from healthy donors and cancer patients. The repertoire was sequenced with immunoSEQ multiplex PCR; TCRdb's copy has only in-frame clones and lacks some. This table holds 150,000 to 200,000 clones, around 90% found once. The sample consisted of blood. The receptors were gathered from a man under 40 in good health.

V gene TRBV5-4 combines with J gene TRBJ2-6; D remains unclear. CDR1 and CDR2 from the germline V gene are SGHNT and YYREEE (reference sequence). CDR3 length: 15 amino acids. V was clipped by 3 bases and J by 0 bases, with 7 bases between them. The CDR3 reads CASSYSSSGANVLTF. CDR3 bases: TGTGCCAGCAGCTATTCAAGCTCTGGGGCCAACGTCCTGACTTTC.

The rearrangement joins TRBV5-4 to TRBJ2-1; 10 positions match TRBD2. CDR3 size: 15 residues. Germline V gives CDR1 SGHNT, CDR2 YYREEE (reference sequence). Germline trimming cut 1 base from V and 4 bases from J; bases unmatched to any gene: 2. CDR3 protein: CASSLTSGAYNEQFF. The CDR3 nucleotides are TGTGCCAGCAGCTTGACTAGCGGGGCTTACAATGAGCAGTTCTTC.

V and J are TRBV4-2 and TRBJ1-6; D unresolved. Deletions cut 1 base from V and 0 bases from J, with 10 bases between. Germline V gene data show CDR1 as LGHNA and CDR2 as YNFKEQ. The CDR3 runs 17 residues. CDR3: CASSQGADGSYNSPLHF. The CDR3 DNA follows: TGTGCCAGCAGCCAAGGAGCGGACGGCTCCTATAATTCACCCCTCCACTTT.

This chain joins TRBV5-1 and TRBJ2-7, with D perhaps TRBD1 or TRBD2 (5 bases each). Looked up from germline, CDR1 is SGHRS and CDR2 is YFSETQ. CDR3 length equals 13 residues. The V and J ends lost 0 bases and 6 bases respectively, with 10 bases between them. The CDR3: CASSLARGVEQYF. The CDR3 region has the DNA TGCGCCAGCAGCTTGGCTAGAGGGGTCGAGCAGTACTTC.

This chain uses TRBV28 with TRBJ2-7; 8 positions agree with TRBD2. After removal of 6 bases from V and 4 bases from J, the junction contained 8 bases not matched to a gene. This CDR3 comprises 14 residues. Germline CDR1 is MDHEN and CDR2 is SYDVKM. The CDR3 protein is CASRSPGGRYEQYF. The CDR3 region has the DNA TGTGCCAGCAGATCCCCGGGGGGGCGATACGAGCAGTACTTC.

The genes are TRBV19 and TRBJ1-2, with D perhaps TRBD1 (6 bases). CDR1 is LNHDA and CDR2 is SQIVND in the germline V gene (reference sequence). Trimming left V 7 bases short and J 5 bases short, with 14 bases between. The CDR3 runs 13 residues. This chain's CDR3 is CASKKTGVYGYTF. The DNA for the CDR3 is TGTGCCAGTAAGAAGACAGGCGTTTATGGCTACACCTTC.

The genes are TRBV5-1 and TRBJ1-5; 7 bases map to TRBD1. The CDR3 contains 15 residues. The germline gives CDR1 SGHRS, CDR2 YFSETQ. The junction had 14 bases not matched to a gene; V was cut back by 0 bases and J by 14 bases. The CDR3 DNA sequence: TGCGCCAGCAGCTTGGATCCGGGCCAGGGGGTAGACAAGCATTTT. As protein: CASSLDPGQGVDKHF.

Here the CDR3 reads CASSLGQGFMNTEAFF. CDR3 DNA sequence: TGTGCCAGCAGCTTGGGGCAGGGCTTCATGAACACTGAAGCTTTCTTT. This chain uses TRBV5-6 with TRBJ1-1; tentative D call: TRBD1 (5 bases). With 0 bases removed from V and 0 bases from J, the gap between germline ends came to 12 bases. CDR1 SGHDT and CDR2 YYEEEE come from the germline V gene. The CDR3 runs to 16 residues.

The chain uses TRBV7-8 and TRBJ2-5; D may be TRBD2 (5 bases). CDR1 is SGHVS, CDR2 FQNEAQ, per germline. V was trimmed by 5 bases and J by 5 bases, leaving 9 bases between them. The CDR3 totals 12 residues. The CDR3 sequence is CASSDTGETQYF. In DNA form, the CDR3 reads TGTGCCAGCAGCGACACGGGGGAGACCCAGTACTTC.

The chain combines TRBV7-9 with TRBJ2-5; D gene ambiguous. The V end was cut by 5 bases, the J end by 0 bases, with 7 bases between. The CDR3 is 13 residues long. CDR1 and CDR2 (germline): SEHNR, FQNEAQ (reference sequence). CDR3 protein: CASSTWNQETQYF. In DNA, the CDR3 is TGTGCCAGCAGCACATGGAACCAAGAGACCCAGTACTTC.

V usage is TRBV9 and J usage is TRBJ2-1; 11 positions agree with TRBD2. J was trimmed by 4 bases and V by 0 bases; bases with no gene match: 3. Germline V CDR1 and CDR2: SGDLS, YYNGEE. CDR3 length: 16 residues. The CDR3 sequence is CASSVVGTSGYNEQFF. The CDR3 bases are TGTGCCAGCAGCGTAGTGGGGACTAGCGGATACAATGAGCAGTTCTTC. The full variable domain, with the rest looked up from reference TRBV9 and TRBJ2-1, is DSGVTQTPKHLITATGQRVTLRCSPRSGDLSVYWYQQSLDQGLQFLIQYYNGEERAKGNILERFSAQQFPDLHSELNLSSLELGDSALYFCASSVVGTSGYNEQFFGPGTRLTVL.

This chain uses TRBV7-2 with TRBJ2-7; D is perhaps TRBD1 or TRBD2 (7 bases each). This CDR3 is 14 amino acids long. CDR1 and CDR2 from the germline V gene are SGHTA and FQGNSA. The V and J ends lost 5 bases and 4 bases respectively, with 15 bases between them. The CDR3 reads CASSPRQGGYEQYF. DNA for the CDR3: TGTGCCAGCAGCCCTAGACAGGGAGGGTACGAGCAGTACTTC. Full variable domain (outside the CDR3, taken from reference TRBV7-2 and TRBJ2-7): GAGVSQSPSNKVTEKGKDVELRCDPISGHTALYWYRQSLGQGLEFLIYFQGNSAPDKSGLPSDRFSAERTGGSVSTLTIQRTQQEDSAVYLCASSPRQGGYEQYFGPGTRLTVT.

This clone was recorded only once. J is TRBJ2-7 and V is TRBV13; 10 bases are a match to TRBD2. Germline V gene sequence: CDR1 PRHDT, CDR2 FYEKMQ (reference sequence). V was pared by 5 bases and J by 6 bases, with 13 bases of the junction left unmatched. The length of the CDR3 is 16 residues. Here the CDR3 reads CASSALAASGGSEQYF. DNA of the CDR3: TGTGCCAGCAGCGCCCTAGCGGCTAGCGGGGGAAGCGAGCAGTACTTC.

V usage is TRBV7-8 and J usage is TRBJ2-7; 8 bases are shared with TRBD1. Germline CDR1 SGHVS, CDR2 FQNEAQ. J lost 6 bases, V lost 5 bases, and 9 bases had no gene match. The CDR3 extends over 14 amino acids. CDR3 sequence reads: CASSADQGASEQYF. CDR3 in DNA: TGTGCCAGCAGCGCAGACCAGGGGGCGAGCGAGCAGTACTTC.

This rearrangement joins TRBV7-3 to TRBJ2-1; a weak D match, TRBD2 (5 bases). Germline V lookup: CDR1 SGHTA, CDR2 FQGTGA. Trimming stripped 4 bases from V and 0 bases from J, with 13 bases between. The length of the CDR3 is 16 residues. CDR3 nucleotide sequence: TGTGCCAGCAGCTCCCCCGAGCGGTCCTCCTACAATGAGCAGTTCTTC. Translating it yields CASSSPERSSYNEQFF.

The chain has TRBV27 and TRBJ1-1; no reliable D call. Germline CDR1 MNHEY, CDR2 SMNVEV (reference sequence). Trimming shortened V by 0 bases and J by 0 bases, and 8 bases separated the two germline ends. The CDR3 is 15 residues long. The CDR3 protein is CASSLSMTLNTEAFF. The CDR3 nucleotides are TGTGCCAGCAGTTTATCGATGACACTGAACACTGAAGCTTTCTTT.

J is TRBJ2-3 and V is TRBV4-1; D gene uncertain. V was trimmed by 0 bases and J by 3 bases, leaving 7 bases between them. Germline-derived CDR1 and CDR2 are MGHRA and YSYEKL. The CDR3 covers 14 residues. The chain's CDR3 is CASSQERQTDTQYF. The CDR3 DNA reads TGCGCCAGCAGCCAAGAAAGGCAGACAGATACGCAGTATTTT.

The CDR3 sequence: CASSQFYRSRDTQYF. In nucleotides, the CDR3 is TGCGCCAGCAGTCAATTCTACAGGTCCCGCGATACGCAGTATTTT. The rearrangement joins TRBV23-1 to TRBJ2-3, with D maybe TRBD1 (5 bases). TRBV23-1 is filed as an ORF, its function uncertain. This CDR3 is 15 amino acids long. Trimming cost V 1 base and J 6 bases, with 14 bases left between them.

The chain employs TRBV5-6 and TRBJ1-2; TRBD1 matches 9 bases. Germline V gene data show CDR1 as SGHDT and CDR2 as YYEEEE. V dropped 0 bases and J dropped 9; count of bases not matched to a gene: 12. The CDR3 contains 16 residues. The CDR3 loop is CASSLVGGQGTRSYTF. Here the CDR3 DNA reads TGTGCCAGCAGCTTGGTAGGGGGACAGGGAACGAGGAGCTACACCTTC.

V usage is TRBV7-2 and J usage is TRBJ1-6; 7 bases are shared with TRBD1. Losses at the gene ends were 3 bases for V and 0 bases for J; bases not matched to a gene: 11. The CDR3 runs 19 residues. CDR1 SGHTA and CDR2 FQGNSA come from the germline V gene. CDR3 protein: CASSLKPGQISSYNSPLHF. CDR3 bases: TGTGCCAGCAGCTTGAAACCGGGACAGATAAGCTCCTATAATTCACCCCTCCACTTT. Full variable domain (outside the CDR3, taken from reference TRBV7-2 and TRBJ1-6): GAGVSQSPSNKVTEKGKDVELRCDPISGHTALYWYRQSLGQGLEFLIYFQGNSAPDKSGLPSDRFSAERTGGSVSTLTIQRTQQEDSAVYLCASSLKPGQISSYNSPLHFGNGTRLTVT.

J is TRBJ1-2 and V is TRBV7-8; D possibly corresponds to TRBD1 (5 bases). In germline, CDR1 is SGHVS, CDR2 FQNEAQ. This CDR3 comprises 14 residues. V lost 2 bases, J lost 2 bases, and 9 bases lay in between. CDR3 region: CASSLQGINYGYTF. The CDR3 DNA sequence: TGTGCCAGCAGCTTACAGGGAATCAACTATGGCTACACCTTC.

The rearrangement links TRBV20-1 to TRBJ1-2; D is unclear. Trimming stripped 2 bases from V and 4 bases from J, with 5 bases between. Looked up from germline, CDR1 is DFQATT and CDR2 is SNEGSKA (reference sequence). There are 11 residues in the CDR3. For the CDR3, the DNA is TGCAGTGCTAGATTGCTCTATGGCTACACCTTC. Translating it yields CSARLLYGYTF.

The chain employs TRBV19 and TRBJ2-1, with 8 bases aligning to TRBD1. Per germline, CDR1 LNHDA and CDR2 SQIVND (reference sequence). This CDR3 comprises 15 residues. The V and J ends lost 3 bases and 8 bases, in that order; junction bases with no gene match: 9. Here the CDR3 DNA reads TGTGCCAGTAGTATCGGACAGGGTATGGGTTATGAGCAGTTCTTC. It is translated as CASSIGQGMGYEQFF.

This chain connects TRBV18 to TRBJ1-6; D call uncertain. The V end was cut by 3 bases, the J end by 6 bases, with 6 bases between. The CDR3 is 13 residues long. Germline V gene data show CDR1 as KGHSH and CDR2 as LQKENI. CDR3 DNA sequence: TGTGCCAGCTCACCTGAAAGTAATTCACCCCTCCACTTT. Translated: CASSPESNSPLHF.

The chain joins TRBV27 to TRBJ2-7; the match to TRBD1 covers 9 bases. V shed 3 bases, J shed 4 bases, and the junction held 7 bases outside the gene matches. The length of the CDR3 is 15 residues. Germline values: CDR1 MNHEY, CDR2 SMNVEV (reference sequence). CDR3 region: CASSFTGTGRYEQYF. For the CDR3, the DNA is TGTGCCAGCAGTTTTACCGGGACAGGGCGTTACGAGCAGTACTTC.

The gene calls are TRBV5-6 and TRBJ2-1; 9 bases are shared with TRBD1. Germline-derived CDR1 and CDR2 are SGHDT and YYEEEE. J gave up 15 bases and V 2 bases, and 6 bases lay outside the gene matches. The length of the CDR3 is 12 residues. The CDR3 reads CASSLPTGGLFF. The CDR3 coding sequence is TGTGCCAGCAGCTTACCGACAGGGGGGTTGTTCTTC.

In its sample, this clone was seen once. The chain carries TRBV6-6 and TRBJ1-1, with a possible D match to TRBD1 (6 bases). This CDR3 comprises 15 residues. V was clipped by 8 bases and J by 1 base, with 17 bases between them. Germline V gene lookup returns CDR1 MNHNY and CDR2 SVGAGI (reference sequence). The DNA for the CDR3 is TGTGCCAGCGCTGCGGGGGGCAGCAGGAACACTGAAGCTTTCTTT. Its translation is CASAAGGSRNTEAFF.